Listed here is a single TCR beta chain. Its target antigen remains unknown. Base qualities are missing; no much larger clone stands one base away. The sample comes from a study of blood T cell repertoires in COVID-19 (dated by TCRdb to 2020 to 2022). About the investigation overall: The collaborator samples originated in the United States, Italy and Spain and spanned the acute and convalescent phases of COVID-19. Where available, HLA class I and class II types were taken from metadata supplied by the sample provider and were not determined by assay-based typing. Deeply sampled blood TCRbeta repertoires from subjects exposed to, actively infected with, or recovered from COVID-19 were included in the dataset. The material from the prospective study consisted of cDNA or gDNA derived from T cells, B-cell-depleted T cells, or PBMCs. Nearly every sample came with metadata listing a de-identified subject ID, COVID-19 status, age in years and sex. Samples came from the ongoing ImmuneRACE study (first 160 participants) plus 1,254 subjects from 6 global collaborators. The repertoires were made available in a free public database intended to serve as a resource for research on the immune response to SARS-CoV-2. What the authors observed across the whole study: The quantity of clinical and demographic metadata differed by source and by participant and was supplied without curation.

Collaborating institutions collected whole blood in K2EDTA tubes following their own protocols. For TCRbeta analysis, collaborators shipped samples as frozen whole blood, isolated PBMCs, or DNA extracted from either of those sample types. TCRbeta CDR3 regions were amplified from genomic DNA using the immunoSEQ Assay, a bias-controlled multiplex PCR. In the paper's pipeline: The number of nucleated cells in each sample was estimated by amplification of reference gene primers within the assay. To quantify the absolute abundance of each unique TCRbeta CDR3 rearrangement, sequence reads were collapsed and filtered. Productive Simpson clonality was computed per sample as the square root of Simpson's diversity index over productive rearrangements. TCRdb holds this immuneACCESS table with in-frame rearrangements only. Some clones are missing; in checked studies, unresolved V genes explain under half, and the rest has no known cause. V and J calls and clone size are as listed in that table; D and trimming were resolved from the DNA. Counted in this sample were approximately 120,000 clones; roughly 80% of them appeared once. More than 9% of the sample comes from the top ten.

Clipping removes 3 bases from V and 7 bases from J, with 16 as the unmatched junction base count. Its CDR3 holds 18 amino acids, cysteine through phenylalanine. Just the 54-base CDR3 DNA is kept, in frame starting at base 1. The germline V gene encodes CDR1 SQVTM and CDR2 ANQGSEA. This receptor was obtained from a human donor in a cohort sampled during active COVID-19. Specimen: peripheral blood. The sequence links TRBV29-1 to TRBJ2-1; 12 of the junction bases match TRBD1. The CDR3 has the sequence CSVDLVWGTGGNRNEQFF. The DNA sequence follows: TGCAGCGTTGATTTAGTTTGGGGGACAGGGGGCAATAGGAATGAGCAGTTCTTC.